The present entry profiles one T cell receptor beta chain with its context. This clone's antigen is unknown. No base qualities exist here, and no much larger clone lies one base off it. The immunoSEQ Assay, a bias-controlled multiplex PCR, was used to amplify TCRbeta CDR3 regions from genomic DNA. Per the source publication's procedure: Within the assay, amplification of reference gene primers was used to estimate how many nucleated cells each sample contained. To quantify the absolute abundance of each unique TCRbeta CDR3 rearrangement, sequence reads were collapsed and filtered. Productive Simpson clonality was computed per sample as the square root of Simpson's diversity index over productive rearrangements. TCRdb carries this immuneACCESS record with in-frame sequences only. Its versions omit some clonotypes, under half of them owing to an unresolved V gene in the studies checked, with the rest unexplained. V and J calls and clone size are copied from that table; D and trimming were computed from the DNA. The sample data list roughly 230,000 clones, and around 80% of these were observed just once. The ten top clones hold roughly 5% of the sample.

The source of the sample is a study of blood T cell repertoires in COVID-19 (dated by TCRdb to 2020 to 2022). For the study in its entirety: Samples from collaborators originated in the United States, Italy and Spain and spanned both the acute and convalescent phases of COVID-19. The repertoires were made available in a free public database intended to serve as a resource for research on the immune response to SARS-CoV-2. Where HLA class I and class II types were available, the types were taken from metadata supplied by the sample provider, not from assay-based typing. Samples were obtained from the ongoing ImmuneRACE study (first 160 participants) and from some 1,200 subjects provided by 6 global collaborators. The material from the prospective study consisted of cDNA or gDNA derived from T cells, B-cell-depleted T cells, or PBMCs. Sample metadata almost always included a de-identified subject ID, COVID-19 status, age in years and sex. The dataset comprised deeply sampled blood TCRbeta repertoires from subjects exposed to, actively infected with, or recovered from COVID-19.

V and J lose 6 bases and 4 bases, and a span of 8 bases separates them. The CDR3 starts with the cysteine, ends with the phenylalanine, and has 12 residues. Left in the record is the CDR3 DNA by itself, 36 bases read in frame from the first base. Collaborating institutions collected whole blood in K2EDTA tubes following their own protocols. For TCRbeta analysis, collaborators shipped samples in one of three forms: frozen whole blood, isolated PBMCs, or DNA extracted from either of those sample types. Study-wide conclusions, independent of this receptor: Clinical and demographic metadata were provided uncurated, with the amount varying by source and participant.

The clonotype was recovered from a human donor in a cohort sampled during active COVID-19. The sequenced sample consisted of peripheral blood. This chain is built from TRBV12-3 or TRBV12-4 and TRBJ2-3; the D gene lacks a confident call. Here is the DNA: TGTGCCAGCAGCCTAAGCGCAGATACGCAGTATTTT. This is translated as CASSLSADTQYF.